This TCR beta chain was identified during a study of OX40 agonist ivuxolimab in advanced cancers. About the full investigation: Ivuxolimab, which targeted the costimulatory receptor OX40 (CD134), was an agonistic, fully human IgG2 monoclonal antibody. Three dose-escalation patients achieved partial responses, one with hepatocellular carcinoma and two with cutaneous melanoma. Peripheral TCRbeta sequencing aimed to test whether ivuxolimab altered TCR sequence diversity and caused clonal T-cell expansion. Intravenous ivuxolimab was administered to patients every 2 weeks at six dose levels: 0.01, 0.1, 0.3, 1.5, 3 and 10 mg/kg. Of the approximately 50 patients in dose escalation, about 19 had hepatocellular carcinoma, around 15 had melanoma, 9 had renal cell carcinoma and 9 had head and neck cancer. The paper describes the monotherapy dose-escalation part (N of about 47 patients) of the phase I trial of ivuxolimab. The dose-escalation cohort was about 86% male with a mean age of about 60 years, ranging from roughly 20 to 80. Prior anti-PD-1, anti-PD-L1 or anti-CTLA-4 therapy was permitted, and approximately 42% of dose-escalation patients had received checkpoint inhibitors.

Patients with a history of autoimmune disease or receiving systemic immunosuppression were excluded from the trial. Peripheral blood for TCR sequencing was collected from all dose cohorts at baseline, on cycle 4 day 1, and on cycle 7 day 1. The samples were drawn from a first-in-human, open-label, multicenter phase I dose-escalation trial of ivuxolimab. The trial enrolled adults with locally advanced or metastatic head and neck squamous cell, hepatocellular, melanoma or renal cell carcinoma. Before TCR sequencing, CD4+ T cells and CD8+ T cells were sorted from peripheral blood as separate populations. Genomic DNA was extracted from sorted cells for sequencing of the TCRbeta CDR3 region. TCRbeta CDR3 regions were sequenced using the immunoSEQ Assay. Held by TCRdb, this immuneACCESS table contains in-frame sequences only and omits some clones. Under half of the omission traces to an unresolved V gene where checked; the cause of the rest is unknown. The sample profile shows 15,000 to 20,000 clones; around 77% of them were found once. Of the sample, around 25% is held by the ten largest clones.

To note about this clone: Its recognized antigen is unknown. No qualities accompany the bases; no much larger clone lies one base away.

Looking up the germline V gene yields CDR1 SGHRS and CDR2 YFSETQ. The CDR3 measures 13 amino acids from cysteine to phenylalanine. The sequence is cut down to CDR3 DNA, 39 bases in frame from base 1. V sheds 4 bases and J sheds 3 bases, leaving 9 bases between their ends. What the study reported, not specific to this receptor: Low levels of normalized T-cell clonal expansion were also shown by some nonresponding patients. Partial responders in the 0.1-3.0 mg/kg groups had among the lowest normalized peripheral clonal expansion, especially among CD8+ T cells. The antigen specificity of the clonally expanded peripheral T cells was not determined. After ivuxolimab, expanded clones were on average more numerous among CD8+ T cells than among CD4+ T cells. At doses of 0.1 to 3.0 mg/kg, clonal expansion of both CD4+ and CD8+ blood T cells was observed from baseline to week 6.

The chain joins TRBV5-1 to TRBJ2-3, with TRBD2 tentatively as D gene (5 bases match). This receptor was obtained from an adult with an advanced solid tumor such as melanoma, head and neck, liver or kidney cancer. The sequencing here drew on CD4+ or CD8+ T cells sorted from blood, taken in a trial of the OX40 agonist ivuxolimab. At the DNA level, the sequence is TGCGCCAGCAGCCCAACTAGGACAGATACGCAGTATTTT. Its coded protein is CASSPTRTDTQYF.